Following are 32 T cell receptor beta chains from one sample sequenced in a study of T-cell memory formation after mild COVID-19. TCRdb called the 5' RACE reads again in MiXCR, with one record for every CDR3 protein. The profile covers about 350,000 distinct CDR3 sequences, with more than 20% appearing a single time and 21% taken by the ten largest. Specimen: PBMCs or a T cell subset sorted from them (not recorded which). The receptors were gathered from a man between 18 and 29 years old who had mild COVID-19 (a few samples of this study predate the infection). Cell type and time point are not known.

The sample holds many counts of this clonotype. The V and J genes are TRBV5-6 and TRBJ2-7; 7 bases are shared with TRBD2. The CDR3 loop spans 16 amino acids. Germline-derived CDR1 and CDR2 are SGHDT and YYEEEE. V shed 3 bases, J shed 0 bases, and the junction held 9 bases outside the gene matches. CDR3 DNA: TGTGCCAGCAGCTCCCCTAAAGCGGGGAGCTCCTACGAGCAGTACGTC. This translates into CASSSPKAGSSYEQYV.

This clonotype has only a few counts. V usage is TRBV7-2 and J usage is TRBJ1-4, with D unresolved. The CDR3 has 14 residues. Germline lookup yields CDR1 SGHTA and CDR2 FQGNSA. Trimming removed 5 bases at V and 4 bases at J, with 11 bases between. CDR3 coding DNA: TGTGCCAGCAGCCCGGGAAGGCGTAATGAAAAACTGTTTTTT. Protein: CASSPGRRNEKLFF.

The V gene is TRBV6-2 or TRBV6-3, the J gene TRBJ2-7, with 7 positions matching TRBD2. Germline V lookup: CDR1 MNHEY, CDR2 SVGEGT. CDR3 length: 11 residues. V shed 5 bases, J shed 7 bases, and the junction held 2 bases outside the gene matches. CDR3 residues: CASSRAGEQYF. CDR3 bases: TGTGCCAGCAGTCGAGCGGGAGAGCAGTACTTC.

The chain combines TRBV10-3 with TRBJ1-1; D is perhaps TRBD1 (6 bases). CDR1 is ENHRY and CDR2 is SYGVKD in the germline V gene. The CDR3 is 14 residues long. The V gene lost 7 bases and the J gene lost 1 base, with 13 bases spanning the gap. CDR3 loop: CAINRQARNTEAFF. The DNA for the CDR3 is TGTGCCATCAATAGACAGGCGAGGAACACTGAAGCTTTCTTT.

This clonotype was seen only a few times. The chain couples TRBV19 to TRBJ2-2, with D perhaps matching TRBD2 (5 bases). The CDR3 spans 15 residues. From germline, CDR1 is LNHDA and CDR2 SQIVND (reference sequence). Trimming cost V 6 bases and J 0 bases, with 11 bases left between them. Here the CDR3 DNA reads TGTGCCAGTAGCCGACTGGAGGCGAACACCGGGGAGCTGTTTTTT. As protein: CASSRLEANTGELFF. The full variable domain, in which reference TRBV19 and TRBJ2-2 provide the parts outside the CDR3, is DGGITQSPKYLFRKEGQNVTLSCEQNLNHDAMYWYRQDPGQGLRLIYYSQIVNDFQKGDIAEGYSVSREKKESFPLTVTSAQKNPTAFYLCASSRLEANTGELFFGEGSRLTVL.

This clonotype was recorded a few times. CDR3 bases: TGTGCCAGCAGCTTAGATCTGGACGGGGGGTTCGACAATGAGCAGTTCTTC. Translation gives CASSLDLDGGFDNEQFF. The rearrangement joins TRBV11-2 to TRBJ2-1; 7 bases align to TRBD2. The V segment lost 0 bases and the J segment 5 bases; nucleotides outside the gene matches: 10. The CDR3 is 17 amino acids. CDR1 is SGHAT and CDR2 is FQNNGV in the germline V gene.

The table lists this clonotype with many counts. The chain employs TRBV7-2 and TRBJ1-2; TRBD1 matches 7 bases. There are 15 residues in the CDR3. Germline loops: CDR1 SGHTA, CDR2 FQGNSA. V shed 7 bases and J 2 bases; nucleotides not matched to a gene: 10. The CDR3 DNA reads as TGTGCCAGCACCAACACCCTACAGGGGAACTATGGCTACACCTTC. Translation gives CASTNTLQGNYGYTF.

This clonotype was counted a few times. The rearrangement joins TRBV7-2 to TRBJ2-7; D is ambiguous. Germline CDR1 is SGHTA and CDR2 is FQGNSA. This CDR3 region has 15 residues. V gave up 1 base and J gave up 3 bases, with 13 bases separating them. CDR3 sequence: CASSLDSGSYYEQYF. The CDR3 DNA is TGTGCCAGCAGCTTAGACTCGGGTTCCTACTACGAGCAGTACTTC.

The CDR3 sequence: CASSLPQILATNEKLFF. CDR3 nucleotide sequence: TGTGCCAGCAGCTTGCCACAGATACTAGCAACTAATGAAAAACTGTTTTTT. The gene calls are TRBV5-5 and TRBJ1-4; no clear D. Germline lookup yields CDR1 SGHKS and CDR2 YYEKEE (reference sequence). Between the trimmed V and J ends, which lost 1 base and 0 bases, there was a span of 13 bases. The CDR3 extends over 17 amino acids.

This clonotype was recorded many times. V usage is TRBV7-2 and J usage is TRBJ2-3, with a tentative D call TRBD2 (6 bases). CDR1 is SGHTA, CDR2 FQGNSA, per germline. This CDR3 comprises 14 residues. Trimming removed 5 bases at V and 0 bases at J, with 9 bases between. CDR3 sequence (DNA): TGTGCCAGCAGCCGACTAGGAAGCACAGATACGCAGTATTTT. It translates to CASSRLGSTDTQYF.

The V and J genes are TRBV11-2 and TRBJ2-1; D is uncertain. This CDR3 region has 13 residues. Germline lookup yields CDR1 SGHAT and CDR2 FQNNGV. V was trimmed by 6 bases and J by 4 bases, leaving 10 bases between them. This chain's CDR3 is CASRLRGYNEQFF. CDR3 bases: TGTGCCAGCAGACTTCGCGGTTACAATGAGCAGTTCTTC.

This sequence joins TRBV12-3 or TRBV12-4 and TRBJ2-3; D is possibly TRBD2 (6 bases). This CDR3 has 12 residues. The V end lost 4 bases, the J end lost 11 bases, and 13 bases lay between the germline ends. The CDR3 DNA sequence: TGTGCCAGCAGTTCTCCCGGGACTCTGCAGTATTTT. Its translation is CASSSPGTLQYF.

This rearrangement joins TRBV28 to TRBJ1-3; TRBD1 might be the D (6 bases). Germline assignment: CDR1 MDHEN and CDR2 SYDVKM. CDR3 length: 15 amino acids. Trimming pared 6 bases from V and 0 bases from J, leaving 12 bases between. The CDR3 loop reads CASSRTGFSGNTIYF. As DNA, the CDR3 is TGTGCCAGCAGCCGAACAGGGTTCTCTGGAAACACCATATATTTT.

This chain uses TRBV4-3 with TRBJ2-1; D gene ambiguous. CDR1 and CDR2 (germline): LGHNA, YSLEER. The V gene lost 3 bases and the J gene lost 9 bases, with 15 bases spanning the gap. The CDR3 has 14 residues. CDR3 DNA sequence: TGCGCCAGCAGCCAGCTGATCGGCCCGAGTGAGCAGTTCTTC. Translated, it gives CASSQLIGPSEQFF.

The chain couples TRBV5-6 to TRBJ2-2, with D tentatively TRBD1 (5 bases). The CDR3 totals 14 residues. V gave up 3 bases and J gave up 4 bases, with 10 bases separating them. Per the germline V gene, CDR1 is SGHDT and CDR2 is YYEEEE. In DNA, the CDR3 is TGTGCCAGCAGCTGGGGCAAAGTCACCGGGGAGCTGTTTTTT. Its protein is CASSWGKVTGELFF.

This clonotype was picked up one time. The chain links TRBV6-2 or TRBV6-3 to TRBJ1-5, with TRBD1 matching 8 bases. With 4 bases clipped from V and 9 bases from J, the junction kept 8 bases outside the gene matches. CDR3 length: 14 residues. In germline, CDR1 is MNHEY, CDR2 SVGEGT. CDR3 DNA sequence: TGTGCCAGCAGTTTCCACAGGGGGAGGTTGCCCCAGCATTTT. Amino acids: CASSFHRGRLPQHF.

The chain has TRBV5-1 and TRBJ2-7; D call uncertain. The CDR3 sequence is 13 residues long. CDR1 and CDR2 from the germline V gene are SGHRS and YFSETQ. V shed 2 bases and J shed 5 bases, with 11 bases lying between them. The CDR3 DNA reads as TGCGCCAGCAGCTTTCAGTCATCGGACGAGCAGTACTTC. Encoded protein: CASSFQSSDEQYF.

The genes are TRBV7-9 and TRBJ1-4; the D gene is possibly TRBD1 (5 bases). V was cut by 5 bases and J by 2 bases, with 18 bases left in between. CDR3 length: 17 amino acids. Germline CDR1 and CDR2: SEHNR and FQNEAQ (reference sequence). The DNA for the CDR3 is TGTGCCAGCAGCGACCTAGCACGCGGGGCCACTAATGAAAAACTGTTTTTT. As protein: CASSDLARGATNEKLFF.

This clonotype was seen at least ten times. This chain joins TRBV20-1 and TRBJ1-5; no reliable D call. Germline V gene data show CDR1 as DFQATT and CDR2 as SNEGSKA (reference sequence). This CDR3 is built from 13 residues. Trimming took 3 bases from V and 5 from J, leaving 11 bases between them. The CDR3 spells CSASSGLDQPQHF. The CDR3 nucleotides read TGCAGTGCTAGTTCGGGGTTGGATCAGCCCCAGCATTTT.

This clonotype was counted only a few times. The chain recombines TRBV9 with TRBJ2-3; a possible D gene is TRBD1 (6 bases). The germline gives CDR1 SGDLS, CDR2 YYNGEE. Trimming cost V 0 bases and J 6 bases, with 14 bases left between them. This CDR3 is 15 amino acids long. The CDR3 region has the DNA TGTGCCAGCAGCGTAGGTCAGGGGATTAGGGATACGCAGTATTTT. Encoded protein: CASSVGQGIRDTQYF. Together with reference TRBV9 and TRBJ2-3, the CDR3 gives the full variable domain: DSGVTQTPKHLITATGQRVTLRCSPRSGDLSVYWYQQSLDQGLQFLIQYYNGEERAKGNILERFSAQQFPDLHSELNLSSLELGDSALYFCASSVGQGIRDTQYFGPGTRLTVL.

This clonotype was seen a handful of times. The V and J genes are TRBV21-1 and TRBJ2-5. TRBV21-1 is a pseudogene locus. The CDR3 runs 19 residues. The chain's CDR3 is CASSKRLHWDSYFQETQYF. The CDR3 DNA reads TGTGCCAGCAGCAAACGCCTGCACTGGGACAGCTACTTCCAAGAGACCCAGTACTTC.

In DNA form, the CDR3 reads TGCGCCAGCAGCCAAGAATATCGGCAGGGTGATCAGCCCCAGCATTTT. Its translation is CASSQEYRQGDQPQHF. The J gene is TRBJ1-5, the V gene TRBV4-3, with TRBD1 as a possible D gene (5 bases). Germline assignment: CDR1 LGHNA and CDR2 YSLEER. The CDR3 runs to 16 residues. Trimming removed 0 bases from V and 5 bases from J, with 14 bases in between.

This clonotype turned up a few times. The J gene is TRBJ2-1, the V gene TRBV5-1; 8 bases match TRBD2. This CDR3 spans 14 amino acids. V gave up 3 bases and J gave up 3 bases; unmatched junction bases: 2. Looked up from germline, CDR1 is SGHRS and CDR2 is YFSETQ. The CDR3 region is CASSSGGDYNEQFF. The CDR3 DNA reads as TGCGCCAGCAGCTCCGGGGGGGACTACAATGAGCAGTTCTTC. Full variable domain (outside the CDR3, taken from reference TRBV5-1 and TRBJ2-1): KAGVTQTPRYLIKTRGQQVTLSCSPISGHRSVSWYQQTPGQGLQFLFEYFSETQRNKGNFPGRFSGRQFSNSRSEMNVSTLELGDSALYLCASSSGGDYNEQFFGPGTRLTVL.

This clonotype appeared a few times. The J gene is TRBJ2-7, the V gene TRBV5-6; D remains ambiguous. The germline CDR1 and CDR2 sequences are SGHDT and YYEEEE. V lost 2 bases and J 6 bases, leaving 6 bases between the germline ends. The CDR3 sequence is 11 residues long. CDR3: CASSFGFEQYF. The CDR3 region has the DNA TGTGCCAGCAGCTTCGGGTTCGAGCAGTACTTC.

This chain connects TRBV6-5 to TRBJ1-4; D uncertain. Germline V gene lookup returns CDR1 MNHEY and CDR2 SVGAGI. V shed 5 bases and J shed 8 bases, with 12 bases lying between them. This CDR3 spans 13 amino acids. CDR3 region: CASSRSNREKLFF. In DNA, the CDR3 is TGTGCCAGCAGTCGCTCAAACAGAGAAAAACTGTTTTTT.

This clonotype was detected a few times. The chain joins TRBV12-3 or TRBV12-4 to TRBJ1-2, with D perhaps TRBD1 (6 bases). The length of the CDR3 is 13 residues. V lost 6 bases and J lost 8, with 16 bases in between. The CDR3 loop reads CASSLTGVQGYTF. In DNA, the CDR3 is TGTGCCAGCAGCCTGACAGGAGTACAGGGCTACACCTTC.

This clonotype has at least ten counts. The chain links TRBV15 to TRBJ2-3; D may correspond to TRBD1 or TRBD2 (5 bases each). The CDR3 covers 14 residues. Trimming pared 5 bases from V and 2 bases from J, leaving 11 bases between. From germline, CDR1 is LNHNV and CDR2 YYDKDF (reference sequence). CDR3 bases: TGTGCCACCAGCGGATGGGACCTCACAGATACGCAGTATTTT. It is translated as CATSGWDLTDTQYF.

CDR3 DNA sequence: TGTGCCAGCAGTGAATCCCCTCGGGGACTAGCGGGGGGCCTTACCACAGATACGCAGTATTTT. This sequence encodes CASSESPRGLAGGLTTDTQYF. This sequence joins TRBV25-1 and TRBJ2-3, with 15 bases that match TRBD2. This CDR3 contains 21 residues. The germline V gene encodes CDR1 MGHDK and CDR2 SYGVNS. Trimming cost V 1 base and J 2 bases; bases outside gene matches: 13. The entire variable domain, with the rest obtained from reference TRBV25-1 and TRBJ2-3, is as follows: EADIYQTPRYLVIGTGKKITLECSQTMGHDKMYWYQQDPGMELHLIHYSYGVNSTEKGDLSSESTVSRIRTEHFPLTLESARPSHTSQYLCASSESPRGLAGGLTTDTQYFGPGTRLTVL.

This clonotype appeared a few times. V and J are TRBV4-3 and TRBJ1-3; no definite D call. Trimming stripped 0 bases from V and 3 bases from J, with 6 bases between. This CDR3 spans 14 amino acids. Germline CDR1 LGHNA, CDR2 YSLEER. The chain's CDR3 is CASSQDSVGNTIYF. The CDR3 DNA follows: TGCGCCAGCAGCCAAGATAGCGTTGGAAACACCATATATTTT.

This clonotype came up a few times. The chain is built from TRBV27 and TRBJ2-2; the D is unclear. The V gene lost 5 bases and the J gene lost 4 bases, with 14 bases spanning the gap. Germline V gives CDR1 MNHEY, CDR2 SMNVEV (reference sequence). The CDR3 runs 15 residues. The DNA of the CDR3 is TGTGCCAGCAGTAGCTTTTTCGGTGGCACCGGGGAGCTGTTTTTT. This translates into CASSSFFGGTGELFF.

This clonotype has a count of ten or more. The rearrangement uses TRBV7-3 and TRBJ1-1; no firm D call. Germline V gene sequence: CDR1 SGHTA, CDR2 FQGTGA. Trimming shortened V by 4 bases and J by 2 bases, and 8 bases separated the two germline ends. CDR3 length: 13 residues. The CDR3 is CASSSGPNTEAFF. DNA of the CDR3: TGTGCCAGCAGCTCCGGACCCAACACTGAAGCTTTCTTT.

This clonotype was observed a few times. The genes are TRBV7-2 and TRBJ1-2; unclear D gene. CDR3 length: 15 residues. Per germline, CDR1 SGHTA and CDR2 FQGNSA. V lost 0 bases and J lost 4, with 12 bases in between. CDR3 nucleotides: TGTGCCAGCAGCTTAGCGCCGACACTGATCTATGGCTACACCTTC. It yields the protein CASSLAPTLIYGYTF.